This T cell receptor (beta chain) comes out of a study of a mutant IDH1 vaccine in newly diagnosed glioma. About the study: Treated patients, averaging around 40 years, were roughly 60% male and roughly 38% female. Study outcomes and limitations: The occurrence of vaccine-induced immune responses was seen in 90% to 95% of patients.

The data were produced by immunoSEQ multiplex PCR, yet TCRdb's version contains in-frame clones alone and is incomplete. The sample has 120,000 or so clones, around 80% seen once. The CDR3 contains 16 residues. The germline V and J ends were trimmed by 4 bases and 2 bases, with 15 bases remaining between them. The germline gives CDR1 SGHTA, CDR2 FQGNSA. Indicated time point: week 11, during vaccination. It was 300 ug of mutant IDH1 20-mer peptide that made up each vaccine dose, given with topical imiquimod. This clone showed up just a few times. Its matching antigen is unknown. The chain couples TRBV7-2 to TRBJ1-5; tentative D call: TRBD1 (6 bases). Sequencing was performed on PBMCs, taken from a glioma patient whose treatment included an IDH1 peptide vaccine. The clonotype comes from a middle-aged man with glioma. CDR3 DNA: TGTGCCAGCAGCTCCCCAACAGGGTTCGGCAATCAGCCCCAGCATTTT. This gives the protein CASSSPTGFGNQPQHF.